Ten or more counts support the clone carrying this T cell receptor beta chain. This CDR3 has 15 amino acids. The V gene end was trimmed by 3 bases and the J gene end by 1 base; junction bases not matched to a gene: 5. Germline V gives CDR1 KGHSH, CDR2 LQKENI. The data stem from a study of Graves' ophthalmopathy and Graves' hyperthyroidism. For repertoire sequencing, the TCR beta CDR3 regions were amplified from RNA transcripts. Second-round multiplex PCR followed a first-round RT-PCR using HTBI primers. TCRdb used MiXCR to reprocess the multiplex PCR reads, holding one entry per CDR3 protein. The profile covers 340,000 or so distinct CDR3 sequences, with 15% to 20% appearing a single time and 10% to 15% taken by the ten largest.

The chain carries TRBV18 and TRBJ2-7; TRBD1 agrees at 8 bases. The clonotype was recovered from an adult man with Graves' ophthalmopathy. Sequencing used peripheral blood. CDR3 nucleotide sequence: TGTGCCAGCTCACCCCTGGGGACAGGTTCCTACGAGCAGTACTTC. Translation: CASSPLGTGSYEQYF. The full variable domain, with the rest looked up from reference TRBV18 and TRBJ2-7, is NAGVMQNPRHLVRRRGQEARLRCSPMKGHSHVYWYRQLPEEGLKFMVYLQKENIIDESGMPKERFSAEFPKEGPSILRIQQVVRGDSAAYFCASSPLGTGSYEQYFGPGTRLTVT.